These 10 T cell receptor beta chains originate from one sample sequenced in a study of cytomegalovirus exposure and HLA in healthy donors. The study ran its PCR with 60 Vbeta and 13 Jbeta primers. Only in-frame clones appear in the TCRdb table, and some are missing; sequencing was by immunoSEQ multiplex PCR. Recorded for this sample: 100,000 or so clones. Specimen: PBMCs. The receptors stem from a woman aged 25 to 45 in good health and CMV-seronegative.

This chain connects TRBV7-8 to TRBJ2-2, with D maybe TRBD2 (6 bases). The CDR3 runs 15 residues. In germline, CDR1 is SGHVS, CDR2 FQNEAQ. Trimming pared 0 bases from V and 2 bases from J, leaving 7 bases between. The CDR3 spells CASSLAGTNTGELFF. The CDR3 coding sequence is TGTGCCAGCAGCTTAGCAGGGACTAACACCGGGGAGCTGTTTTTT.

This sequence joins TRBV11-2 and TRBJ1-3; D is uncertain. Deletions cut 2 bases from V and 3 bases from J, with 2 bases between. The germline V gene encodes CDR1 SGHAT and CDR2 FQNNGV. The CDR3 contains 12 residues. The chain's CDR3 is CASSLYGNTIYF. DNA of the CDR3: TGTGCCAGCAGCTTATATGGAAACACCATATATTTT.

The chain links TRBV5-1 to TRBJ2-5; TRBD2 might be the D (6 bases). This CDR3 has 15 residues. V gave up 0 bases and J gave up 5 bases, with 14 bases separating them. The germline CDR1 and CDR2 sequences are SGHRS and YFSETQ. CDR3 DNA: TGCGCCAGCAGCTTGGGGCGGCCTCGGGGGGAGACCCAGTACTTC. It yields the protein CASSLGRPRGETQYF.

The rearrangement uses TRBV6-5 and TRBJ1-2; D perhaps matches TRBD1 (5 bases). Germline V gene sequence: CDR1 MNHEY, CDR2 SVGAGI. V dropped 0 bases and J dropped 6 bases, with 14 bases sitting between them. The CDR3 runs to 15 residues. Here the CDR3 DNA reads TGTGCCAGCAGTTACTCGACGTGGCAGGGCGATGGCTACACCTTC. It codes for CASSYSTWQGDGYTF.

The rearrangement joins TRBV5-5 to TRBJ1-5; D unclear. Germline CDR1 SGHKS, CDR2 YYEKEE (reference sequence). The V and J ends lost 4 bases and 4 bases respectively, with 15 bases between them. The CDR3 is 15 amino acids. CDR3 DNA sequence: TGTGCCAGCAGCAGGGTATCGGGAGGGAATCAGCCCCAGCATTTT. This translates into CASSRVSGGNQPQHF.

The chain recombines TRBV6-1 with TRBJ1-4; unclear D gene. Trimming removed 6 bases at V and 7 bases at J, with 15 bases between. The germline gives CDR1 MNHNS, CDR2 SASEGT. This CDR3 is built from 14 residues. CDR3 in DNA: TGTGCCAGCAGGACCGGGGTAAGCGGTGAAAAACTGTTTTTT. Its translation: CASRTGVSGEKLFF.

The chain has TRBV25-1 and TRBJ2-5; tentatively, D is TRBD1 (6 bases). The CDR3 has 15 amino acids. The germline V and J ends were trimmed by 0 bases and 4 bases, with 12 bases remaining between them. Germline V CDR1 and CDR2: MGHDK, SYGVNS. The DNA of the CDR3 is TGTGCCAGCAGTGAATATAGGGGGATTGGAGAGACCCAGTACTTC. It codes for CASSEYRGIGETQYF.

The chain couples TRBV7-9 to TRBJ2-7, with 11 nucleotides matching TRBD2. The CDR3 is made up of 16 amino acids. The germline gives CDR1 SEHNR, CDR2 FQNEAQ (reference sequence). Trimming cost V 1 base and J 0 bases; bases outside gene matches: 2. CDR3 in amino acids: CASSLEGLADSYEQYF. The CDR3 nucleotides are TGTGCCAGCAGCTTAGAGGGACTAGCGGACTCCTACGAGCAGTACTTC.

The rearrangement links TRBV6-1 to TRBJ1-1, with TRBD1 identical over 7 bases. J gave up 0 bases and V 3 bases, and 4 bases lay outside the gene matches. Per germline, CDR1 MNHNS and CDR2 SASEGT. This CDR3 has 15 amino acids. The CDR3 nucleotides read TGTGCCAGCAGTGACCCAGGGGGAATGAACACTGAAGCTTTCTTT. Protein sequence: CASSDPGGMNTEAFF.

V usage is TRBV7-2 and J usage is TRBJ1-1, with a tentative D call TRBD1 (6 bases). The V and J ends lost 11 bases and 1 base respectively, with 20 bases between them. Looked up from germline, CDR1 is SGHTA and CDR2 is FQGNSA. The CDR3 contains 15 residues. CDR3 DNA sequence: TGTGCCTCTGCATGGGGGCCGCTGGAGAACACTGAAGCTTTCTTT. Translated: CASAWGPLENTEAFF.